The sequence of this TCR beta chain was determined in a study of T cell responses to AZD1222 COVID-19 vaccine (dated by TCRdb to 2020 to 2023). In the study overall: TCR sequencing was performed for roughly 250 trial participants, of whom about 200 were given two doses of AZD1222 and around 25 were given two doses of MenACWY control vaccine. Enrollment into the trials was organized by age into subgroups of 18-55, 56-69 and 70-plus years, and those subgroups contained roughly 140, 27 and 60 TCR-sequenced participants, respectively. Overall results and qualifications from the work: Nearly half of unique spike-specific TCRs reportedly recognized epitopes outside regions mutated in the B.1.351 and B.1.1.7 variants. The vaccine-associated CD4 TCRs covered the entire spike protein, and the dominant responses fell in regions 160-218 and 743-854. Spike-specific TCR breadth and depth rose significantly after two AZD1222 doses compared with day 0 and with MenACWY recipients. Because no samples from the day 14 peak response were available, repertoires could be characterized only after the peak T cell response. Participants were mostly white British and included more females than males, and it was suggested by the authors that clonal diversity may have been underestimated. Conclusions about previously exposed vaccinees are limited because only a handful of AZD1222 recipients were SARS-CoV-2 seropositive at baseline. The 56-69-year group was small, and its depth increase did not reach significance, likely because of low power.

Concerning this clone: The antigen it binds to is not known. Base quality data are lacking; no much larger clone is found one base away.

Trimming at the junction amounts to 1 base on V and 2 bases on J, and the germline ends lie 3 bases apart. Per the germline V gene (reference sequence), LNHNV is the CDR1 and YYDKDF is the CDR2. The CDR3, from cysteine to phenylalanine, totals 13 residues. The entry retains the CDR3 DNA only, 39 bases that are in frame from base 1. The CDR3 regions of human TCRbeta chains were analyzed by immunosequencing. In the source study's methods: Repertoire TCRs were matched against a reference library of SARS-CoV-2-specific TCRs generated with the MIRA antigen-specificity platform. Breadth was defined as the fraction of unique TCRs that were SARS-CoV-2-associated. Depth was defined as the fraction of total T cells that were SARS-CoV-2-associated. Each spike-specific TCR was assigned to its reactive spike region and to a CD4 or CD8 class using the MIRA data. Log10-transformed breadth and depth values were compared by one-way ANOVA with Sidak's multiple comparisons tests. TCRdb re-hosts the immuneACCESS table, in-frame sequences only. Its copies lack some clones; in the studies checked, an unresolved V gene accounts for under half of them, and the cause for the rest is not known. V and J calls plus clone size are reproduced from that table; the DNA served to infer D and trimming. Present in this sample are under 90,000 clones, approximately 83% of which were seen just once. Roughly 10% of the sample is in the top ten clones.

The time point label, as the study defines it: about 28 days (+/-7) after the second vaccine dose. AZD1222 recipients with second doses at about 4 weeks or about 12 weeks were pooled, because spike-specific TCR depth and breadth did not differ between schedules. Vaccinee samples were obtained from the UK trials COV001 and COV002, which included a single-blind randomized controlled phase 2/3 trial of AZD1222 (ChAdOx1 nCoV-19) in healthy adults. For TCRbeta chain sequencing, PBMC samples from trial participants were taken at day 0 and at day 28 after the second dose. Material: peripheral blood, obtained 28 days after the second AZD1222 dose. The chain links TRBV15 with TRBJ1-5, with no confidently assigned D gene. The sequence was collected from an adult who received the AZD1222 COVID-19 vaccine. For the CDR3, the sequence is CATSRGRNQPQHF. The sequenced DNA: TGTGCCACCAGCAGAGGCCGCAATCAGCCCCAGCATTTT. Joined to the reference TRBV15 and TRBJ1-5 proteins, this CDR3 gives the full variable domain: DAMVIQNPRYQVTQFGKPVTLSCSQTLNHNVMYWYQQKSSQAPKLLFHYYDKDFNNEADTPDNFQSRRPNTSFCFLDIRSPGLGDTAMYLCATSRGRNQPQHFGDGTRLSIL.